This T cell receptor beta chain was profiled in a study of T-cell reconstitution after alpha-beta-depleted transplantation in children. Unique molecular identifiers were incorporated into the prepared TCRbeta library. Via MiXCR, TCRdb re-called the PCR reads, giving one row per CDR3 protein. This sample has about 360,000 distinct CDR3 sequences, with about an eighth found just once. The CDR3 covers 15 residues. The trim removed 2 bases at V and 1 base at J, leaving 2 bases unmatched. Germline V gene sequence: CDR1 SGDLS, CDR2 YYNGEE. The chain joins TRBV9 to TRBJ2-3; TRBD2 matches at 9 bases. This sequence originates from a human donor who donated a stem cell graft to a child with Fanconi anemia. This sample comprised PBMCs, obtained from the stem cell graft. CDR3 DNA: TGTGCCAGCAGCGTGAGACTAGCGGGCACAGATACGCAGTATTTT. Protein: CASSVRLAGTDTQYF.